Listed here are 30 T cell receptor beta chains from one sample, sequenced in a study of technical replicates of blood from a few donors. The protocol was immunoSEQ multiplex PCR, while the TCRdb copy is restricted to in-frame clones and leaves out a portion. The data hold around 75,000 clones, with just over 90% observed a single time. Sequencing was done on a sample of T cells isolated from PBMCs. Source of these receptors: a human donor in good health.

V is TRBV30 and J is TRBJ1-2, with TRBD1 matching 10 bases. V lost 0 bases to trimming and J lost 4 bases; unmatched junction nucleotides: 5. This CDR3 has 15 residues. CDR1 is GTSNPN and CDR2 is SVGIG in the germline V gene (reference sequence). This CDR3 is CAWSVQGTGVYGYTF. In DNA, the CDR3 is TGTGCCTGGAGTGTACAAGGGACAGGGGTCTATGGCTACACCTTC.

The chain joins TRBV5-1 to TRBJ1-1; tentative D call: TRBD1 (6 bases). CDR3 length: 14 amino acids. V lost 1 base to trimming and J lost 2 bases, with 9 bases between them. The V gene's germline CDR1 is SGHRS and CDR2 YFSETQ. DNA for the CDR3: TGCGCCAGCAGCTTGTACAGGGCCAACACTGAAGCTTTCTTT. Translation gives CASSLYRANTEAFF.

This rearrangement joins TRBV11-2 to TRBJ2-1, with 7 nucleotides matching TRBD2. Trimming removed 4 bases from V and 5 bases from J; junction bases left unmatched: 14. The V gene's germline CDR1 is SGHAT and CDR2 FQNNGV. The length of the CDR3 is 17 residues. CDR3 loop: CASSSLKGLAVHNEQFF. The DNA of the CDR3 is TGTGCCAGCAGCTCACTGAAGGGGCTAGCGGTGCACAATGAGCAGTTCTTC. Drawing the rest from reference TRBV11-2 and TRBJ2-1, the complete variable domain is EAGVAQSPRYKIIEKRQSVAFWCNPISGHATLYWYQQILGQGPKLLIQFQNNGVVDDSQLPKDRFSAERLKGVDSTLKIQPAKLEDSAVYLCASSSLKGLAVHNEQFFGPGTRLTVL.

This chain uses TRBV29-1 with TRBJ2-1; 8 bases fit TRBD2. The CDR3 spans 11 residues. Germline V gene sequence: CDR1 SQVTM, CDR2 ANQGSEA. Here the CDR3 reads CSPGGPDEQFF. The CDR3 bases are TGCAGTCCGGGAGGGCCGGATGAGCAGTTCTTC.

The V gene is TRBV7-2, the J gene TRBJ1-2, with D hard to call. Trimming cost V 2 bases and J 3 bases, with 13 bases left between them. The CDR3 runs to 15 residues. Germline V lookup: CDR1 SGHTA, CDR2 FQGNSA. In nucleotides, the CDR3 is TGTGCCAGCAGCTTAAAGTCCTCTACAGACTATGGCTACACCTTC. Its protein is CASSLKSSTDYGYTF.

CDR3 nucleotides: TGCGCCAGCAGCTTCCGGGCCTACAATGAGCAGTTCTTC. It encodes CASSFRAYNEQFF. The chain employs TRBV5-1 and TRBJ2-1; D call uncertain. CDR3 size: 13 residues. Trimming cost V 2 bases and J 2 bases, with 5 bases left between them. The V gene's germline CDR1 is SGHRS and CDR2 YFSETQ.

This clone was picked up one time. The chain carries TRBV15 and TRBJ2-2, with TRBD2 matching over 8 bases. CDR1 is LNHNV, CDR2 YYDKDF, per germline (reference sequence). V was pared by 0 bases and J by 5 bases, with 11 bases of the junction left unmatched. The CDR3 is made up of 18 amino acids. CDR3 DNA sequence: TGTGCCACCAGCAGAGATAGGGGTGCGGGAGGCGGGACCGGGGAGCTGTTTTTT. Translation gives CATSRDRGAGGGTGELFF.

J is TRBJ2-7 and V is TRBV7-8, with TRBD2 identical over 16 bases. V shed 5 bases and J 6 bases; nucleotides not matched to a gene: 4. The CDR3 has 15 amino acids. Germline V lookup: CDR1 SGHVS, CDR2 FQNEAQ. The CDR3 DNA sequence: TGTGCCAGCAGCGGGGGACTAGCGGGAGGGACCGAGCAGTACTTC. This translates into CASSGGLAGGTEQYF.

The chain has TRBV6-5 and TRBJ2-5; perhaps TRBD2 as D (6 bases). Germline V gene data show CDR1 as MNHEY and CDR2 as SVGAGI. Deletions cut 7 bases from V and 7 bases from J, with 16 bases between. This CDR3 has 13 residues. The CDR3 sequence is CASNLAAGGTQYF. The CDR3 DNA sequence: TGTGCCAGCAATTTAGCGGCCGGGGGGACCCAGTACTTC.

The chain recombines TRBV18 with TRBJ2-7; TRBD1 matches 8 bases. The junction had 6 bases not matched to a gene; V was cut back by 1 base and J by 4 bases. The CDR3 spans 15 residues. Per germline, CDR1 KGHSH and CDR2 LQKENI. CDR3 sequence (DNA): TGTGCCAGCTCACCACTGCAGGGGGCGTCGTACGAGCAGTACTTC. Its translation: CASSPLQGASYEQYF.

V and J are TRBV15 and TRBJ2-3, with TRBD1 matching 7 bases. Germline CDR1 reads LNHNV; CDR2 reads YYDKDF (reference sequence). Trimming cost V 5 bases and J 0 bases; bases outside gene matches: 11. This CDR3 has 17 residues. In DNA, the CDR3 is TGTGCCACCAGCGCGATCGGGACAGCCACTAGCACAGATACGCAGTATTTT. It translates to CATSAIGTATSTDTQYF.

V gene TRBV6-4 combines with J gene TRBJ2-1; 12 nucleotides line up with TRBD2. This CDR3 comprises 15 residues. With V trimmed by 2 bases and J by 4 bases, 0 bases remained unmatched. Germline values: CDR1 MRHNA, CDR2 SNTAGT. CDR3 sequence: CASSDGTSGYNEQFF. The CDR3 bases are TGTGCCAGCAGTGACGGGACTAGCGGGTACAATGAGCAGTTCTTC.

This chain connects TRBV30 to TRBJ1-4; no definite D call. V was pared by 4 bases and J by 8 bases, with 11 bases between. The germline gives CDR1 GTSNPN, CDR2 SVGIG (reference sequence). CDR3 length: 12 residues. CDR3 loop: CAWKGGIEKLFF. The CDR3 nucleotides read TGTGCCTGGAAGGGAGGAATCGAAAAACTGTTTTTT.

The chain is built from TRBV6-5 and TRBJ1-4, with TRBD1 matching 8 bases. The CDR3 runs 15 residues. V was clipped by 2 bases and J by 8 bases; unmatched bases: 7. From germline, CDR1 is MNHEY and CDR2 SVGAGI. CDR3 loop: CASSYGGRGREKLFF. The CDR3 nucleotides read TGTGCCAGCAGTTACGGCGGCAGGGGGCGCGAAAAACTGTTTTTT.

The rearrangement joins TRBV11-3 to TRBJ2-3, with D unresolved. This CDR3 has 13 amino acids. Germline values: CDR1 SGHNT, CDR2 YENEEA. The germline V and J ends were trimmed by 2 bases and 5 bases, with 8 bases remaining between them. In DNA, the CDR3 is TGTGCCAGCAGCTTACTAGACGGAGATACGCAGTATTTT. This translates into CASSLLDGDTQYF.

This sequence joins TRBV7-9 and TRBJ2-5, with TRBD2 as a possible D gene (7 bases). There are 15 residues in the CDR3. V lost 5 bases, J lost 5 bases, and 18 bases lay in between. The germline gives CDR1 SEHNR, CDR2 FQNEAQ (reference sequence). The CDR3 sequence: CASSPDGGGLETQYF. DNA of the CDR3: TGTGCCAGCAGCCCCGATGGGGGGGGCCTGGAGACCCAGTACTTC.

CDR3 nucleotides: TGCGCCAGCAGGCCACGGCCGGGGAAGATTGAAAAACTGTTTTTT. Amino acid sequence: CASRPRPGKIEKLFF. The chain combines TRBV23-1 with TRBJ1-4, with D hard to call. TRBV23-1 is noted as an ORF with a role that remains uncertain. Trimming stripped 6 bases from V and 7 bases from J, with 18 bases between. The CDR3 has 15 residues.

This sequence joins TRBV20-1 and TRBJ2-3; D unclear. Trimming left V 2 bases short and J 4 bases short, with 4 bases between. Germline V gene lookup returns CDR1 DFQATT and CDR2 SNEGSKA (reference sequence). The CDR3 spans 11 residues. The CDR3 region is CSARRADTQYF. CDR3 in DNA: TGCAGTGCTAGACGGGCAGATACGCAGTATTTT.

The rearrangement joins TRBV5-4 to TRBJ1-2, with a tentative D call TRBD1 (5 bases). V shed 3 bases and J shed 3 bases, with 18 bases lying between them. CDR1 and CDR2 from the germline V gene are SGHNT and YYREEE (reference sequence). This CDR3 contains 16 residues. CDR3 coding DNA: TGTGCCAGCAGCTCACAGCTGGGGAGGGGCGACTATGGCTACACCTTC. Its translation is CASSSQLGRGDYGYTF.

The chain combines TRBV7-2 with TRBJ2-1, with 9 bases identical to TRBD2. The CDR3 totals 13 residues. Germline V gives CDR1 SGHTA, CDR2 FQGNSA. The V gene end was trimmed by 3 bases and the J gene end by 14 bases; junction bases not matched to a gene: 8. CDR3 region: CASSLGMRGGEFF. The CDR3 DNA sequence: TGTGCCAGCAGCTTGGGTATGCGGGGGGGAGAGTTCTTC.

Comment on this clone: Germline and junction disagree at one end, which may indicate a read error. J is TRBJ2-7 and V is TRBV6-1; maybe TRBD1 (5 bases). Germline-derived CDR1 and CDR2 are MNHNS and SASEGT. The CDR3 has 15 amino acids. CDR3 protein: CASSEVGSREKEGSF. For the CDR3, the DNA is TGTGCCAGCAGTGAAGTAGGTTCCAGGGAAAAAGAAGGTAGTTTC.

The chain combines TRBV5-1 with TRBJ1-2; the match to TRBD1 covers 9 bases. The CDR3 is 15 residues long. Germline trimming cut 4 bases from V and 4 bases from J; bases unmatched to any gene: 8. CDR1 and CDR2 from the germline V gene are SGHRS and YFSETQ. The CDR3 DNA reads TGCGCCAGCAGCGCGGGACAGGGTGGTGGCTATGGCTACACCTTC. It yields the protein CASSAGQGGGYGYTF.

This clone has a handful of counts. The V call is TRBV6-5, the J call TRBJ1-6; TRBD1 matches 8 bases. The germline V gene encodes CDR1 MNHEY and CDR2 SVGAGI. The CDR3 runs 13 residues. J gave up 15 bases and V 4 bases, and 8 bases lay outside the gene matches. The CDR3 here is CASSSLDRDGLHF. CDR3 in DNA: TGTGCCAGCAGTTCCCTGGACAGGGATGGCCTCCACTTT.

This clone was detected only a few times. This rearrangement joins TRBV5-4 to TRBJ1-2; D is ambiguous. V was pared by 6 bases and J by 4 bases, with 13 bases between. This CDR3 region has 13 residues. Germline CDR1 is SGHNT and CDR2 is YYREEE (reference sequence). The CDR3: CASNMGGSYGYTF. The CDR3 bases are TGTGCCAGCAACATGGGAGGGAGCTATGGCTACACCTTC.

The chain couples TRBV19 to TRBJ2-5, with 8 nucleotides matching TRBD2. The V gene's germline CDR1 is LNHDA and CDR2 SQIVND (reference sequence). This CDR3 has 17 amino acids. V trimming: 3 bases; J trimming: 1 base; junction bases outside the gene matches: 10. The CDR3 is CASSMGGLAGGQETQYF. DNA of the CDR3: TGTGCCAGTAGTATGGGGGGGCTAGCGGGCGGCCAAGAGACCCAGTACTTC.

This clone was counted only a few times. The chain is built from TRBV19 and TRBJ1-5; no firm D call. In germline, CDR1 is LNHDA, CDR2 SQIVND (reference sequence). This CDR3 spans 14 amino acids. Trimming took off 2 bases at V and 2 bases at J, with 7 bases between the two ends. The CDR3 loop reads CASSITKGNQPQHF. In DNA form, the CDR3 reads TGTGCCAGTAGTATAACAAAAGGCAATCAGCCCCAGCATTTT.

The CDR3 loop is CASSLKEYNEQFF. The CDR3 DNA sequence: TGTGCCAGCAGCTTGAAGGAGTACAATGAGCAGTTCTTC. V and J are TRBV5-6 and TRBJ2-1; D unresolved. Germline loops: CDR1 SGHDT, CDR2 YYEEEE. This CDR3 spans 13 amino acids. Trimming removed 1 base from V and 4 bases from J, with 6 bases in between. The full variable domain, rest sourced from reference TRBV5-6 and TRBJ2-1, is DAGVTQSPTHLIKTRGQQVTLRCSPKSGHDTVSWYQQALGQGPQFIFQYYEEEERQRGNFPDRFSGHQFPNYSSELNVNALLLGDSALYLCASSLKEYNEQFFGPGTRLTVL.

The chain carries TRBV29-1 and TRBJ1-1, with TRBD1 matching 7 bases. Trimming at V came to 4 bases and at J to 0 bases, leaving 8 bases not matched to a gene. In germline, CDR1 is SQVTM, CDR2 ANQGSEA. This CDR3 contains 15 residues. CDR3 DNA: TGCAGCGTTGGACAGGGACGAGAGATGAACACTGAAGCTTTCTTT. Protein: CSVGQGREMNTEAFF.

V and J are TRBV7-2 and TRBJ2-2, with 8 bases identical to TRBD2. The J segment lost 0 bases and the V segment lost 6 bases, leaving 6 bases of the junction unmatched. Germline V CDR1 and CDR2: SGHTA, FQGNSA. The CDR3 is 16 residues long. The CDR3 is CASRLFSGANTGELFF. The CDR3 DNA follows: TGTGCCAGCAGATTATTTAGCGGGGCGAACACCGGGGAGCTGTTTTTT.

V gene TRBV4-1 combines with J gene TRBJ2-5, with 13 bases fitting TRBD2. J lost 2 bases, V lost 0 bases, and 6 bases had no gene match. The CDR3 is made up of 18 amino acids. CDR1 is MGHRA, CDR2 YSYEKL, per germline. As DNA, the CDR3 is TGCGCCAGCAGCCAAGAAAGAGCGGGACTAGCGGGACAAGAGACCCAGTACTTC. Its translation is CASSQERAGLAGQETQYF.